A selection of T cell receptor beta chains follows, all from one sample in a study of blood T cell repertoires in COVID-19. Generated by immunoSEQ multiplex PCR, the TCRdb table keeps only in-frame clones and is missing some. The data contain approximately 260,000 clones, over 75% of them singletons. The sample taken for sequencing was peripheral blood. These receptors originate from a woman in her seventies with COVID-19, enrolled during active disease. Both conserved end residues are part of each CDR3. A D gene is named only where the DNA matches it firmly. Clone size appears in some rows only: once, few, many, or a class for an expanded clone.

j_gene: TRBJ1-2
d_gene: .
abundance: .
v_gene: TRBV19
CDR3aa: CASREGANLNYGYTF
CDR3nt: TGTGCCAGTAGAGAGGGAGCTAACTTAAACTATGGCTACACCTTC

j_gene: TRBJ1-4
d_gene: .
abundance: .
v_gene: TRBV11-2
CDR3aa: CASSLAHRDEKLFF
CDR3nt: TGTGCCAGCAGCTTAGCCCACAGGGATGAAAAACTGTTTTTT

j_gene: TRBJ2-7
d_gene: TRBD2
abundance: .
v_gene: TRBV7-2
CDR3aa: CASSLLVGTSGSYF
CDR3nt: TGTGCCAGCAGCTTATTAGTAGGGACTAGCGGGAGCTACTTC

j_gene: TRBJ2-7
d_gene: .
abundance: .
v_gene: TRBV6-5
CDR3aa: CASRPGQTYEQYF
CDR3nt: TGTGCCAGCAGGCCCGGACAGACCTACGAGCAGTACTTC

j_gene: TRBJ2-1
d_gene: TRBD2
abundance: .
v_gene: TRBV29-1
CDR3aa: CSVPGLVVSEQFF
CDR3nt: TGCAGCGTTCCGGGACTAGTTGTGAGTGAGCAGTTCTTC

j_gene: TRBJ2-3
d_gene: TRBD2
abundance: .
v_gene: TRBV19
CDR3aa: CASSIIAGGSTDTQYF
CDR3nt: TGTGCCAGTAGTATCATAGCGGGAGGAAGCACAGATACGCAGTATTTT

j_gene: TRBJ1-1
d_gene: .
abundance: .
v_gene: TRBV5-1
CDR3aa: CASSSRANTEAFF
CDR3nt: TGCGCCAGCAGCTCAAGAGCGAACACTGAAGCTTTCTTT

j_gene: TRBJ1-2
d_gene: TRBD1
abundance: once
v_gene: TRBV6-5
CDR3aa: CASSTRDSVLGYTF
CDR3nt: TGTGCCAGCAGTACCAGGGACAGCGTATTGGGCTACACCTTC

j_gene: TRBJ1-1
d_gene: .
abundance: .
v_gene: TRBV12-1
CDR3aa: CASSFAPIFGQGDTEAFF
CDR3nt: TGTGCCAGCAGCTTTGCGCCTATTTTCGGACAGGGGGACACTGAAGCTTTCTTT

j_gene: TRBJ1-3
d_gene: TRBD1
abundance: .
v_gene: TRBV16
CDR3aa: CASSQRAGTGISGNTIYF
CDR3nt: TGTGCCAGCAGCCAAAGGGCCGGGACAGGGATCTCTGGAAACACCATATATTTT

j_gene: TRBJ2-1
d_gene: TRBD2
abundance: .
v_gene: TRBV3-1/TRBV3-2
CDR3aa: CASSQAASGSGDEQFF
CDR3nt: TGTGCCAGCAGCCAAGCTGCTAGCGGGAGTGGGGATGAGCAGTTCTTC

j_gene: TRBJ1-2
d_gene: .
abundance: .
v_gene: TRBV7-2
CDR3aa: CASSFGSATIGYTF
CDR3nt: TGTGCCAGCAGCTTCGGGTCAGCAACTATTGGCTACACCTTC

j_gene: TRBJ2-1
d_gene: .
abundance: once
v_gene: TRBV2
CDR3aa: CASSVFVGAYEQFF
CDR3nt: TGTGCCAGCAGTGTCTTTGTGGGCGCCTATGAGCAGTTCTTC

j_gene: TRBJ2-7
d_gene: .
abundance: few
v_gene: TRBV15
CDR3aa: CATSREFHEQYF
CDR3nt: TGTGCCACCAGCAGGGAGTTCCACGAGCAGTACTTC

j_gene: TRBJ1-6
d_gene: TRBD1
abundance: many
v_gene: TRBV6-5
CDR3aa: CASSYGGQGGSPLHF
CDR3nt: TGTGCCAGCAGTTACGGTGGACAGGGTGGATCACCCCTCCACTTT

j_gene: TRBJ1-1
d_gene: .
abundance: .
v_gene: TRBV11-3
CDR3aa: CASSFAGLNTEAFF
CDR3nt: TGTGCCAGCAGCTTTGCAGGGCTAAACACTGAAGCTTTCTTT

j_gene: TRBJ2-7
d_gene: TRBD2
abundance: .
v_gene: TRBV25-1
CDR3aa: CATSRAGEPYEQYF
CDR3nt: TGTGCCACCAGCCGAGCGGGAGAACCGTACGAGCAGTACTTC

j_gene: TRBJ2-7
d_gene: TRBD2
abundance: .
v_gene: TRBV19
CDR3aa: CASSMGLAGGLGEQYF
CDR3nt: TGTGCCAGTAGTATGGGACTAGCGGGTGGCCTCGGCGAGCAGTACTTC

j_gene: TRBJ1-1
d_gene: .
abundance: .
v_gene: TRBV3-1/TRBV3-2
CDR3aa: CASSQDPGMGLWGTEAFF
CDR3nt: TGTGCCAGCAGCCAAGATCCGGGGATGGGACTGTGGGGCACTGAAGCTTTCTTT

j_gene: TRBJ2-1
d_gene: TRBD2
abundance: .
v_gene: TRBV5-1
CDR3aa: CASARGREGRNEQFF
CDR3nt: TGCGCCAGCGCTAGGGGGCGGGAGGGCCGGAATGAGCAGTTCTTC

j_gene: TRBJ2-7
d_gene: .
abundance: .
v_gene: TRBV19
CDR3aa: CASRASGPNSYEQYF
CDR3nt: TGTGCCAGTAGAGCAAGCGGACCTAACTCCTACGAGCAGTACTTC

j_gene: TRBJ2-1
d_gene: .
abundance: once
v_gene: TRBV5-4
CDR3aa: CASSLDVSSYNEQFF
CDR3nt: TGTGCCAGCAGCTTGGATGTGAGCTCCTACAATGAGCAGTTCTTC

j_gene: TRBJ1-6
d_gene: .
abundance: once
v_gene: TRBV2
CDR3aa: CASTGPNSPLHF
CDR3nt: TGTGCCAGCACCGGTCCTAATTCACCCCTCCACTTT

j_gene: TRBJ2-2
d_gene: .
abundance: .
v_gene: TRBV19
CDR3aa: CASTKGWNRENTGELFF
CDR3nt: TGTGCCAGTACTAAAGGATGGAACAGGGAGAACACCGGGGAGCTGTTTTTT

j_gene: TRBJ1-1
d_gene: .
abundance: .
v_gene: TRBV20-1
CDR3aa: CSASFPWTAVNTEAFF
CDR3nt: TGCAGTGCTAGTTTTCCCTGGACAGCCGTGAACACTGAAGCTTTCTTT

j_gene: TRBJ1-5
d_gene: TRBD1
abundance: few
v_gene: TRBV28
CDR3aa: CASSTDRADWPQHF
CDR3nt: TGTGCCAGCAGCACGGACAGGGCGGATTGGCCCCAGCATTTT

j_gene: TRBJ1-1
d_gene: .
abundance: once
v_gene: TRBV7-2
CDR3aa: CASSPTARRTEAFF
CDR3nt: TGTGCCAGCAGCCCGACAGCCAGGCGGACTGAAGCTTTCTTT

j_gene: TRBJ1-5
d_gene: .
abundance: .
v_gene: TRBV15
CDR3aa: CATTSNLRTVNQPQHF
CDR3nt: TGTGCCACCACCTCGAACCTACGGACAGTCAATCAGCCCCAGCATTTT

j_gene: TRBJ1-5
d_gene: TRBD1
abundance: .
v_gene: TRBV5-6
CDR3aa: CASSLGGGSVGQPQHF
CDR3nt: TGTGCCAGCAGCTTGGGAGGGGGCTCCGTCGGTCAGCCCCAGCATTTT

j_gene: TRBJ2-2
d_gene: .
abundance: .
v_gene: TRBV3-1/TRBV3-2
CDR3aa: CASSPRGISGELFF
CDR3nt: TGTGCCAGCAGCCCCCGGGGGATATCCGGGGAGCTGTTTTTT

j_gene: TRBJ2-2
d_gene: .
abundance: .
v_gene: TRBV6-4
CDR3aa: CASSRGETGELFF
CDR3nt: TGTGCCAGCAGCCGCGGGGAGACCGGGGAGCTGTTTTTT

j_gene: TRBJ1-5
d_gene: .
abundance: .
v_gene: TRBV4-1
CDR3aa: CASSLVGGQPQHF
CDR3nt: TGCGCCAGCAGCCTAGTCGGGGGTCAGCCCCAGCATTTT

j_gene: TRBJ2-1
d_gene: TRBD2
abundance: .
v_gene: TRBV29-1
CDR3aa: CSVREGEKYNEQFF
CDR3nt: TGCAGCGTTCGGGAGGGCGAGAAGTACAATGAGCAGTTCTTC

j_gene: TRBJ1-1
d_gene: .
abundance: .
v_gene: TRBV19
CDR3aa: CASTRNTEAFF
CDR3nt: TGTGCCAGTACGAGGAACACTGAAGCTTTCTTT

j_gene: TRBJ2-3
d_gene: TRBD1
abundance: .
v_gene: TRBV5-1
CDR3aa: CASSGGTGDDTQYF
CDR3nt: TGCGCCAGCAGCGGTGGGACAGGGGATGATACGCAGTATTTT

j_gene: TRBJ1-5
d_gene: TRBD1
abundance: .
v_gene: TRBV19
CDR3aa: CASNGDRTGTINQPQHF
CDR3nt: TGTGCCAGTAATGGTGACAGGACAGGGACGATAAATCAGCCCCAGCATTTT

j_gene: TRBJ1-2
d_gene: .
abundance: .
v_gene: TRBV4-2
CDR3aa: CASSQSPGAGYGYTF
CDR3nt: TGTGCCAGCAGCCAATCCCCAGGGGCGGGTTATGGCTACACCTTC

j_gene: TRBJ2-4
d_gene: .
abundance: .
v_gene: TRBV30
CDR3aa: CAWSSLTRDIQYF
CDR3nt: TGTGCCTGGAGCTCCCTAACTAGGGACATTCAGTACTTC

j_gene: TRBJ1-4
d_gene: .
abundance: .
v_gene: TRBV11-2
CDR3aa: CASSFGGEKLFF
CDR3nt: TGTGCCAGCAGCTTTGGAGGTGAAAAACTGTTTTTT

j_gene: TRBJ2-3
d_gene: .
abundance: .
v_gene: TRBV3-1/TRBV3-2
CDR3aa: CASSQDPSTDTQYF
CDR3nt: TGTGCCAGCAGCCAAGATCCGTCCACAGATACGCAGTATTTT

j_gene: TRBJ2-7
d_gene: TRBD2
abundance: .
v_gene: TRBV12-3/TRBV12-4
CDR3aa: CASSLTVAGAQNF
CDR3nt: TGTGCCAGCAGTTTAACAGTAGCGGGGGCCCAGAACTTC